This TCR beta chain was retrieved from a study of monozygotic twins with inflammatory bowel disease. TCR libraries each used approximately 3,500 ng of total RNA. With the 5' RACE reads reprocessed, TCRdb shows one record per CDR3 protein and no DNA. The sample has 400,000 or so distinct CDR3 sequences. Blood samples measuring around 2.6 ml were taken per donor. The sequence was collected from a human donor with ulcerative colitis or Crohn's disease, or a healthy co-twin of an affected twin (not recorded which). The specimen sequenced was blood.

The CDR3 sequence: CSVNQFGPYNEQFF. This chain connects TRBV20-1 to TRBJ2-1. Germline V CDR1 and CDR2: DFQATT, SNEGSKA (reference sequence). The CDR3 runs to 14 residues.